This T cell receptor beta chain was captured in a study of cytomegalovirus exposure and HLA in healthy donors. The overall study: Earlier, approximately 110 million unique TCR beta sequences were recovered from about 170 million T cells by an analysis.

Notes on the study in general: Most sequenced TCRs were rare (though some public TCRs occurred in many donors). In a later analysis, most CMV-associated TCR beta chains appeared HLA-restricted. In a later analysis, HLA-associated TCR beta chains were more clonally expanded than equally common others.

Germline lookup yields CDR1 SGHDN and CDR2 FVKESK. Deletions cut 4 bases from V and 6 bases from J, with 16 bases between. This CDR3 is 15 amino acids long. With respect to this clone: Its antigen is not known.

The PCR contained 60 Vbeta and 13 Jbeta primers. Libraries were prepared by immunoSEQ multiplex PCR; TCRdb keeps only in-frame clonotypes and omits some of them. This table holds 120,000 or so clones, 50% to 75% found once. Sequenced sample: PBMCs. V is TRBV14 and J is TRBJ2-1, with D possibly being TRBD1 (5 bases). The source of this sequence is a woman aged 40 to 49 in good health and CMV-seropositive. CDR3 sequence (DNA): TGTGCCAGCAGCCGAAGGGGTGAATCTCCCAATGAGCAGTTCTTC. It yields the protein CASSRRGESPNEQFF.